These 24 T cell receptor beta chains share one sample of origin, sequenced in a study of vaccination and CD4 T cells after COVID-19. Each CDR3 protein is one row after TCRdb ran MiXCR on the PCR reads. The sample holds some 26,000 distinct CDR3 sequences, 50% to 65% seen once. Described time point: late sampling 161 to 241 days after vaccination in a few convalescent patients. This sample comprised CD4+ T cells from blood, obtained about 7 months after SARS-CoV-2 vaccination. These receptors all stem from a human donor who had recovered from COVID-19.

The rearrangement joins TRBV24-1 to TRBJ1-5, with 9 bases identical to TRBD1. V shed 3 bases and J 2 bases; nucleotides not matched to a gene: 1. The CDR3 consists of 15 residues. CDR1 is KGHDR, CDR2 SFDVKD, per germline. CDR3 bases: TGTGCCACCAGTGATCGACAGGGGGGCAATCAGCCCCAGCATTTT. Amino acid sequence: CATSDRQGGNQPQHF.

This chain connects TRBV20-1 to TRBJ2-3, with 9 bases fitting TRBD2. Germline assignment: CDR1 DFQATT and CDR2 SNEGSKA (reference sequence). V lost 6 bases and J lost 4; bases outside the gene matches: 11. The CDR3 sequence is 15 residues long. CDR3 sequence reads: CSARLAEGGSDTQYF. CDR3 coding DNA: TGCAGTGCCAGACTAGCGGAAGGGGGGTCAGATACGCAGTATTTT.

The chain employs TRBV30 and TRBJ2-3; 9 bases line up with TRBD2. The CDR3 runs to 15 residues. Germline V gene sequence: CDR1 GTSNPN, CDR2 SVGIG (reference sequence). The junction had 4 bases not matched to a gene; V was cut back by 0 bases and J by 3 bases. This CDR3 reads CAWSVSGGSTDTQYF. CDR3 nucleotides: TGTGCCTGGAGTGTCAGCGGGGGGTCAACAGATACGCAGTATTTT.

The chain combines TRBV7-2 with TRBJ2-3, with TRBD1 matching over 9 bases. CDR3 length equals 15 residues. CDR1 and CDR2 from the germline V gene are SGHTA and FQGNSA. With 1 base clipped from V and 3 bases from J, the junction kept 2 bases outside the gene matches. CDR3 in amino acids: CASSLVGQGTDTQYF. The CDR3 nucleotides read TGTGCCAGCAGCTTAGTTGGACAGGGGACAGATACGCAGTATTTT.

This rearrangement joins TRBV21-1 to TRBJ2-5; the table's D gene call, TRBD1, was not cross checked with the DNA. TRBV21-1 is labeled a pseudogene. The CDR3 sequence is 14 residues long. The CDR3, as DNA: TGTGCCAGCAGCACCCTTGGGGGCCAAGAGACCCAGTACTTC. It is translated as CASSTLGGQETQYF.

The chain joins TRBV19 to TRBJ2-2; TRBD2 aligns across 10 bases. The V and J ends lost 6 bases and 7 bases, in that order; junction bases with no gene match: 8. Germline assignment: CDR1 LNHDA and CDR2 SQIVND (reference sequence). The CDR3 contains 15 residues. The CDR3 sequence is CASRLAGGNVGELFF. The CDR3 DNA is TGTGCCAGTAGGTTAGCGGGAGGAAATGTCGGGGAGCTGTTTTTT.

This clonotype was counted only a few times. V and J are TRBV20-1 and TRBJ2-3; 12 nucleotides align to TRBD2. J lost 1 base, V lost 3 bases, and 5 bases had no gene match. Germline V lookup: CDR1 DFQATT, CDR2 SNEGSKA (reference sequence). The CDR3 has 16 residues. CDR3 sequence reads: CSASLAGGPGTDTQYF. The CDR3 DNA follows: TGCAGTGCTAGCCTAGCGGGAGGGCCCGGCACAGATACGCAGTATTTT.

This chain's CDR3 is CASSVPDSSNYGYTF. CDR3 nucleotides: TGTGCCAGCAGTGTCCCGGACAGCTCCAACTATGGCTACACCTTC. This chain links TRBV28 with TRBJ1-2; possible D gene TRBD1, 6 bases. The CDR3 has 15 amino acids. V was trimmed by 5 bases and J by 2 bases, leaving 15 bases between them. Germline V lookup: CDR1 MDHEN, CDR2 SYDVKM.

In its sample, this clonotype was seen a few times. The CDR3 coding sequence is TGTGCCAGCTCACCGGGTCGGGAGAACGAGCAGTACTTC. Its translation: CASSPGRENEQYF. The chain is built from TRBV18 and TRBJ2-7; TRBD2 might be the D (6 bases). Deletions cut 3 bases from V and 5 bases from J, with 11 bases between. The CDR3 has 13 residues. The germline CDR1 and CDR2 sequences are KGHSH and LQKENI.

This sequence joins TRBV20-1 and TRBJ2-3; 13 bases agree with TRBD2. Germline V gives CDR1 DFQATT, CDR2 SNEGSKA (reference sequence). The CDR3 is 15 residues long. Trimming removed 3 bases from V and 6 bases from J; junction bases left unmatched: 6. CDR3 in DNA: TGCAGTGCTAGGGGCACTAGCGGGGGGGCCGATACGCAGTATTTT. Residues: CSARGTSGGADTQYF.

The chain employs TRBV20-1 and TRBJ1-5; the D is unclear. The V gene's germline CDR1 is DFQATT and CDR2 SNEGSKA (reference sequence). Trimming took 6 bases from V and 0 from J, leaving 6 bases between them. This CDR3 contains 12 residues. CDR3 in amino acids: CSAGYSNQPQHF. Here the CDR3 DNA reads TGCAGTGCGGGTTATAGCAATCAGCCCCAGCATTTT.

The V call is TRBV27, the J call TRBJ2-7, with 7 bases lining up with TRBD2. The germline CDR1 and CDR2 sequences are MNHEY and SMNVEV (reference sequence). The CDR3 spans 13 residues. The V and J ends lost 2 bases and 6 bases, in that order; junction bases with no gene match: 4. The CDR3 DNA sequence: TGTGCCAGCAGTTTAGCGGGAGTGAGCGAGCAGTACTTC. Amino acids: CASSLAGVSEQYF.

The V gene is TRBV12-3 or TRBV12-4, the J gene TRBJ1-5; 7 bases agree with TRBD1. This CDR3 spans 14 amino acids. J lost 1 base, V lost 7 bases, and 4 bases had no gene match. The CDR3 loop reads CASTDRVSNQPQHF. CDR3 sequence (DNA): TGTGCCAGCACCGACAGGGTCAGCAATCAGCCCCAGCATTTT.

The chain employs TRBV6-1 and TRBJ2-4; D is perhaps TRBD1 (5 bases). The CDR3 totals 14 residues. V was trimmed by 6 bases and J by 0 bases, leaving 9 bases between them. Germline V gives CDR1 MNHNS, CDR2 SASEGT. The CDR3 nucleotides read TGTGCCAGCAGCGACAGTCTAGCCAAAAACATTCAGTACTTC. It specifies CASSDSLAKNIQYF.

Details on this clonotype: One end of the junction is discordant with germline, which a read error may explain. The chain employs TRBV6-1 and TRBJ2-7; no clear D gene. The CDR3 is 13 amino acids. The germline V gene has CDR1 MNHNS and CDR2 SASEGT. CDR3 in DNA: TGTGCCAGCAGGCGAGTGGCCTCCCACGAGCAGTACTTC. Encoded protein: CASRRVASHEQYF.

In this sample, this clonotype turned up a few times. V and J are TRBV7-3 and TRBJ2-3, with D perhaps TRBD1 (6 bases). CDR3 length: 16 amino acids. V was clipped by 3 bases and J by 0 bases, with 13 bases between them. Germline assignment: CDR1 SGHTA and CDR2 FQGTGA. Here the CDR3 reads CASSLVGGFSTDTQYF. CDR3 bases: TGTGCCAGCAGCTTGGTAGGGGGTTTTAGCACAGATACGCAGTATTTT.

This sequence joins TRBV24-1 and TRBJ1-1, with D uncertain. V was shortened by 9 bases and J by 3 bases, with 13 bases between the two germline ends. The CDR3 is 13 residues long. From germline, CDR1 is KGHDR and CDR2 SFDVKD. This CDR3 is CATSRSVDTEAFF. CDR3 bases: TGTGCCACCTCCCGATCCGTTGACACTGAAGCTTTCTTT.

The genes are TRBV19 and TRBJ2-3; 10 positions match TRBD1. After removal of 7 bases from V and 6 bases from J, the junction contained 4 bases not matched to a gene. The CDR3 runs to 13 residues. Germline V gene sequence: CDR1 LNHDA, CDR2 SQIVND (reference sequence). The CDR3 nucleotides read TGTGCCAGTAAAGGGACAGGGGCCGATACGCAGTATTTT. It encodes CASKGTGADTQYF.

The V gene is TRBV7-8, the J gene TRBJ2-1, with D possibly matching TRBD1 (5 bases). This CDR3 has 14 amino acids. Trimming cost V 6 bases and J 6 bases, with 15 bases left between them. Germline CDR1 reads SGHVS; CDR2 reads FQNEAQ. The CDR3 spells CASSRQGNLNEQFF. In DNA, the CDR3 is TGTGCCAGCAGTAGGCAGGGCAATCTCAATGAGCAGTTCTTC.

This chain uses TRBV27 with TRBJ2-3, with D uncertain. The CDR3 is made up of 14 amino acids. Trimming pared 3 bases from V and 7 bases from J, leaving 14 bases between. Looked up from germline, CDR1 is MNHEY and CDR2 is SMNVEV (reference sequence). CDR3 residues: CASSFGSEKNTQYF. The DNA for the CDR3 is TGTGCCAGCAGTTTTGGTTCTGAGAAAAATACGCAGTATTTT.

This clonotype was counted between two and nine times. V is TRBV15 and J is TRBJ2-7, with D possibly being TRBD1 or TRBD2 (5 bases each). V was shortened by 4 bases and J by 0 bases, with 10 bases between the two germline ends. This CDR3 is 14 amino acids long. CDR1 LNHNV and CDR2 YYDKDF come from the germline V gene (reference sequence). This chain's CDR3 is CATSMGVSSYEQYF. The CDR3 nucleotides read TGTGCCACCAGCATGGGGGTAAGCTCCTACGAGCAGTACTTC.

The table lists this clonotype with a few counts. The J gene is TRBJ2-5, the V gene TRBV7-6; unclear D gene. The CDR3 totals 18 residues. Germline V gene data show CDR1 as SGHVS and CDR2 as FNYEAQ. V lost 5 bases to trimming and J lost 1 base, with 23 bases between them. CDR3 residues: CASSHSLGRTVSQETQYF. The DNA for the CDR3 is TGTGCCAGCAGCCATTCGTTAGGACGTACAGTATCCCAAGAGACCCAGTACTTC. Supplemented by reference TRBV7-6 and TRBJ2-5, the full variable domain reads GAGVSQSPRYKVTKRGQDVALRCDPISGHVSLYWYRQALGQGPEFLTYFNYEAQQDKSGLPNDRFSAERPEGSISTLTIQRTEQRDSAMYRCASSHSLGRTVSQETQYFGPGTRLLVL.

This clonotype was found a few times. This rearrangement joins TRBV15 to TRBJ2-7; TRBD1 matches at 9 bases. Germline loops: CDR1 LNHNV, CDR2 YYDKDF (reference sequence). Trimming removed 3 bases from V and 3 bases from J; junction bases left unmatched: 6. This CDR3 comprises 15 residues. The CDR3 protein is CATSRPGQGNYEQYF. CDR3 nucleotides: TGTGCCACCAGCAGGCCGGGACAGGGAAACTACGAGCAGTACTTC.

V and J are TRBV28 and TRBJ2-1; maybe TRBD2 (5 bases). Trimming stripped 5 bases from V and 5 bases from J, with 13 bases between. The CDR3 consists of 14 residues. The germline CDR1 and CDR2 sequences are MDHEN and SYDVKM. Written as DNA, the CDR3 is TGTGCCAGCAGTAAAGGCGGGTCCAACAATGAGCAGTTCTTC. This encodes CASSKGGSNNEQFF.